The clone carrying this TCR beta chain was detected many times. Diagnosis relied on clinical symptoms, serum thyroxine and TRAb, thyroid ultrasound and orbital computed tomography. The PBMCs studied were ones that came from 9 to 10 ml fresh peripheral blood. The data belong to a study of T cells in Graves' hyperthyroidism and ophthalmopathy. Germline V lookup: CDR1 SGHRS, CDR2 YFSETQ. The CDR3 runs to 14 residues. V lost 4 bases, J lost 1 base, and 11 bases lay in between. Amplified TCR beta CDR3 regions derived from RNA transcripts. A set of HTBI primers served as the primers for a first-round RT-PCR of the TCR CDR3. Each CDR3 protein is one row after TCRdb ran MiXCR on the multiplex PCR reads. This sample has about 270,000 distinct CDR3 sequences, with roughly 15% found just once.

The V gene is TRBV5-1, the J gene TRBJ1-1, with a weak D call TRBD1 (6 bases). Sequences were obtained from blood. The TCR was taken from a woman between 45 and 60 years old with Graves' hyperthyroidism that later progressed to Graves' ophthalmopathy. CDR3 coding DNA: TGCGCCAGCAGCAGACAGGTGGAGAACACTGAAGCTTTCTTT. The encoded protein is CASSRQVENTEAFF.